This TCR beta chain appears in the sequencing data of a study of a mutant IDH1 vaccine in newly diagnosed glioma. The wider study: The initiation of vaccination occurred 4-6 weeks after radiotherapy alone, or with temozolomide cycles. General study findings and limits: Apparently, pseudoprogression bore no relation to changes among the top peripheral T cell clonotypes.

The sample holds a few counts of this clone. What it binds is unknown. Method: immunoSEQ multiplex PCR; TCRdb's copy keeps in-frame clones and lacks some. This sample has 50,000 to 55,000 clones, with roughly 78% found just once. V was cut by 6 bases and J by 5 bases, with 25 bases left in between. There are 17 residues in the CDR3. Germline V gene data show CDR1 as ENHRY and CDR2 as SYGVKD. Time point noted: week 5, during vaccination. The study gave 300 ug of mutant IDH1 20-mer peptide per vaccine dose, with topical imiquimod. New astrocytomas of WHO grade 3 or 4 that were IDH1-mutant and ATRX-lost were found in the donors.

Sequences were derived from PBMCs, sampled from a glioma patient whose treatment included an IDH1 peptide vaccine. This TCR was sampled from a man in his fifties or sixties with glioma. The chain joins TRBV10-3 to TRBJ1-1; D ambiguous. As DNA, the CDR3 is TGTGCCATCAGCCGCTCCCTCGACGGAGGGTCGGGTACTGAAGCTTTCTTT. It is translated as CAISRSLDGGSGTEAFF.